Listed here are 11 T cell receptor beta chains from one sample, sequenced in a study of immune evolution from preneoplasia to lung adenocarcinoma. Libraries were prepared by immunoSEQ multiplex PCR; TCRdb keeps only in-frame clonotypes and omits some of them. Here the sample spans 3,700 or so clones, around nine tenths being singletons. Material: FFPE minimally invasive lung adenocarcinoma tissue. The receptors were sampled from an older donor with lung adenocarcinoma.

This chain uses TRBV11-2 with TRBJ1-3; TRBD1 matches 9 bases. This CDR3 comprises 16 residues. V shed 1 base and J 3 bases; nucleotides not matched to a gene: 4. Germline V CDR1 and CDR2: SGHAT, FQNNGV. The CDR3 here is CASSLAQGASGNTIYF. Here the CDR3 DNA reads TGTGCCAGCAGCTTAGCACAGGGGGCAAGTGGAAACACCATATATTTT. Full variable domain (missing parts from reference TRBV11-2 and TRBJ1-3): EAGVAQSPRYKIIEKRQSVAFWCNPISGHATLYWYQQILGQGPKLLIQFQNNGVVDDSQLPKDRFSAERLKGVDSTLKIQPAKLEDSAVYLCASSLAQGASGNTIYFGEGSWLTVV.

The V gene is TRBV18, the J gene TRBJ2-1; TRBD2 matches at 13 bases. The CDR3 length is 16 residues. V trimming: 3 bases; J trimming: 7 bases; junction bases outside the gene matches: 6. CDR1 KGHSH and CDR2 LQKENI come from the germline V gene. The CDR3 loop reads CASSPTGLAGSNEQFF. CDR3 nucleotides: TGTGCCAGCTCACCTACGGGACTAGCGGGGTCGAATGAGCAGTTCTTC.

The V call is TRBV30, the J call TRBJ2-4; D perhaps matches TRBD1 (6 bases). This CDR3 spans 12 amino acids. Germline CDR1 is GTSNPN and CDR2 is SVGIG (reference sequence). V gave up 5 bases and J gave up 5 bases, with 10 bases separating them. The CDR3 DNA reads TGTGCCTGGGGGTGGGGGCAAAACATTCAGTACTTC. Protein: CAWGWGQNIQYF.

The chain employs TRBV7-2 and TRBJ1-2; weak D call: TRBD1 (5 bases). The CDR3 is made up of 14 amino acids. The germline V gene encodes CDR1 SGHTA and CDR2 FQGNSA. V was trimmed by 0 bases and J by 4 bases, leaving 9 bases between them. Here the CDR3 DNA reads TGTGCCAGCAGCTTAGCTCAGGGTGCCTATGGCTACACCTTC. It yields the protein CASSLAQGAYGYTF.

The V call is TRBV5-5, the J call TRBJ2-5, with TRBD1 as a possible D gene (6 bases). Trimming shortened V by 0 bases and J by 5 bases, and 11 bases separated the two germline ends. In germline, CDR1 is SGHKS, CDR2 YYEKEE (reference sequence). The CDR3 sequence is 14 residues long. The CDR3 nucleotides are TGTGCCAGCAGCTTGGGAAATAGGGGGGAGACCCAGTACTTC. It yields the protein CASSLGNRGETQYF.

V and J are TRBV10-2 and TRBJ2-3, with D tentatively TRBD2 (6 bases). The CDR3 spans 14 residues. Germline V gene lookup returns CDR1 WSHSY and CDR2 SAAADI. V lost 2 bases and J 0 bases, leaving 6 bases between the germline ends. The CDR3 sequence: CASSESGSTDTQYF. The CDR3, as DNA: TGCGCCAGCAGTGAGAGCGGGAGCACAGATACGCAGTATTTT.

The chain couples TRBV10-3 to TRBJ1-2; no clear D gene. This CDR3 has 13 residues. Looked up from germline, CDR1 is ENHRY and CDR2 is SYGVKD. V was trimmed by 3 bases and J by 0 bases, leaving 5 bases between them. CDR3 sequence: CAISEYANYGYTF. The CDR3 region has the DNA TGTGCCATCAGTGAATACGCTAACTATGGCTACACCTTC.

This clone appeared a single time. The chain recombines TRBV28 with TRBJ1-2; D is possibly TRBD1 (6 bases). Trimming shortened V by 5 bases and J by 8 bases, and 12 bases separated the two germline ends. Germline V CDR1 and CDR2: MDHEN, SYDVKM. This CDR3 region has 12 residues. The CDR3 here is CASSENREGYTF. In nucleotides, the CDR3 is TGTGCCAGCAGTGAAAACAGGGAGGGCTACACCTTC.

This sequence joins TRBV7-9 and TRBJ2-3; D gene unclear. The germline V gene has CDR1 SEHNR and CDR2 FQNEAQ (reference sequence). V was pared by 1 base and J by 5 bases, with 16 bases between. The CDR3 length is 16 residues. The CDR3 protein is CASSLGVAPIGDTQYF. The CDR3 DNA reads TGTGCCAGCAGCTTAGGGGTGGCCCCCATCGGAGATACGCAGTATTTT.

The CDR3 sequence: CASSQDSQGFYGYTF. CDR3 DNA sequence: TGCGCCAGCAGCCAAGACTCCCAGGGGTTCTATGGCTACACCTTC. The V and J genes are TRBV4-1 and TRBJ1-2, with TRBD1 as a possible D gene (6 bases). CDR3 length equals 15 residues. CDR1 is MGHRA and CDR2 is YSYEKL in the germline V gene. The ends were cut back, 0 bases at V and 4 bases at J, with 12 bases in the middle.

The rearrangement uses TRBV4-2 and TRBJ2-7, with a possible D match to TRBD1 (7 bases). With 0 bases removed from V and 2 bases from J, the gap between germline ends came to 17 bases. This CDR3 contains 17 residues. Germline loops: CDR1 LGHNA, CDR2 YNFKEQ. CDR3 protein: CASSQDHGGTATYEQYF. The CDR3 nucleotides read TGTGCCAGCAGCCAAGACCATGGGGGGACAGCTACCTACGAGCAGTACTTC.